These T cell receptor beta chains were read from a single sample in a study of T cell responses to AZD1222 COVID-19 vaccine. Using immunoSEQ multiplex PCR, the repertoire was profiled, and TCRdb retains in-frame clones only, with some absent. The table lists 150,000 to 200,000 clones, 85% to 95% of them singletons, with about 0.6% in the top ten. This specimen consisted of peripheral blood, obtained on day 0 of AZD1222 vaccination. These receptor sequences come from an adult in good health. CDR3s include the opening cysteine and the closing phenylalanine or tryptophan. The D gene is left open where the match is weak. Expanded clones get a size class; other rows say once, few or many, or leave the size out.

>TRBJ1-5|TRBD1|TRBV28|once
CASGDRVGNQPQHF
TGTGCCAGCGGAGACAGGGTGGGCAATCAGCCCCAGCATTTT
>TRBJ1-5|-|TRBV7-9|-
CASSLVLGVGNQPQHF
TGTGCCAGCAGCTTAGTGTTGGGGGTAGGCAATCAGCCCCAGCATTTT
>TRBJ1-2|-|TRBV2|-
CASSEEGGGYTF
TGTGCCAGCAGTGAAGAGGGAGGTGGCTACACCTTC
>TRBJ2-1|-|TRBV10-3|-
CAVAGNEQFF
TGTGCCGTCGCTGGCAATGAGCAGTTCTTC
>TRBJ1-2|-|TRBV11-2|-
CASSLRGRNGYTF
TGTGCCAGCAGCTTACGGGGGCGAAATGGCTACACCTTC
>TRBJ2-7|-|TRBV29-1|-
CSALGGGYYEQYF
TGCAGCGCCCTCGGTGGGGGGTACTACGAGCAGTACTTC
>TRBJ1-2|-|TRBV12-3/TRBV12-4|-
CASRRGTSGYTF
TGTGCCAGCAGGCGGGGAACCTCTGGCTACACCTTC
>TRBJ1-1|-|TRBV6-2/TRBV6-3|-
CASSSVGSEAFF
TGTGCCAGCAGTTCCGTGGGTTCTGAAGCTTTCTTT
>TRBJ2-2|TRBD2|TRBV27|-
CASSLSTSGRGGELFF
TGTGCCAGCAGTTTATCGACTAGCGGGAGAGGGGGGGAGCTGTTTTTT
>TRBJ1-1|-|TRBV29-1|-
CSEIRAPTEAFF
TGCAGCGAAATTCGGGCCCCCACTGAAGCTTTCTTT
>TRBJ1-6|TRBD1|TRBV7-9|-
CAGAYRGNSPLHF
TGTGCCGGCGCTTACAGGGGTAATTCACCCCTCCACTTT
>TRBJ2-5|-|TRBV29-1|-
CSVEGSETSRAGTQYF
TGCAGCGTTGAAGGATCCGAAACTTCCCGGGCGGGGACCCAGTACTTC
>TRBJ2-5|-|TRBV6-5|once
CATSTGSETQYF
TGTGCAACAAGTACAGGGAGCGAGACCCAGTACTTC
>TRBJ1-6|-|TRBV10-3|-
CAISTDPGGNSPLHF
TGTGCCATCAGTACCGACCCGGGAGGGAATTCACCCCTCCACTTT
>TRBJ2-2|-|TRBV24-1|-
CATSVGDGELFF
TGTGCCACCAGTGTGGGCGACGGGGAGCTGTTTTTT
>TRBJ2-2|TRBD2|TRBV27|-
CASSGGLAAGELFF
TGTGCCAGCAGTGGGGGACTAGCGGCCGGGGAGCTGTTTTTT
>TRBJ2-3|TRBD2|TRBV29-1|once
CSVGASGADTQYF
TGCAGCGTTGGGGCCAGCGGGGCAGATACGCAGTATTTT
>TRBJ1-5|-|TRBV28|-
CASSFGQKEQPQHF
TGTGCCAGCAGTTTCGGACAGAAGGAACAGCCCCAGCATTTT
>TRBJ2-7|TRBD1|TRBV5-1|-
CASSLATGPYEQYF
TGCGCCAGCAGCTTGGCGACAGGGCCCTACGAGCAGTACTTC
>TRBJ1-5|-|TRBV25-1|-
CASRGQHDQPQHF
TGTGCCAGCAGGGGGCAGCACGATCAGCCCCAGCATTTT
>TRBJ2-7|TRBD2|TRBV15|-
CATSRGMAASGLYEQYF
TGTGCCACCAGCAGAGGGATGGCGGCTAGCGGTCTCTACGAGCAGTACTTC
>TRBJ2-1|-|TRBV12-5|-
CASGPPGSSGYNEQFF
TGTGCTAGTGGTCCCCCCGGCTCCTCCGGGTACAATGAGCAGTTCTTC
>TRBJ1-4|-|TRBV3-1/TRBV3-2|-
CASSYGTTGEKLFF
TGTGCCAGCAGTTACGGGACCACTGGTGAAAAACTGTTTTTT
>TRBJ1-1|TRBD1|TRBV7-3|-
CASSLKGGELEAFF
TGTGCCAGCAGCTTAAAAGGGGGCGAGCTTGAAGCTTTCTTT
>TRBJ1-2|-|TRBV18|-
CASSPTLAGGYTF
TGTGCCAGCTCACCGACCCTGGCAGGAGGCTACACCTTC
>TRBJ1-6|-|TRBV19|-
CASSNYATLNSPLHF
TGTGCCAGTAGTAACTACGCAACCCTTAATTCACCCCTCCACTTT
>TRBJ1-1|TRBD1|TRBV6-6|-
CASMRPGGDEAFF
TGTGCCAGCATGAGGCCAGGGGGAGATGAAGCTTTCTTT
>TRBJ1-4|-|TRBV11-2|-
CASSLGRQVREKLFF
TGTGCCAGCAGCTTAGGCCGACAGGTTAGGGAAAAACTGTTTTTT
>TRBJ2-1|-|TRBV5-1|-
CASSVTHNEQFF
TGCGCCAGCAGCGTTACCCACAATGAGCAGTTCTTC
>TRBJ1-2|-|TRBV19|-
CASVSQRGGKTRYGYTF
TGTGCCAGTGTTTCCCAACGGGGGGGCAAGACTCGGTATGGCTACACCTTC